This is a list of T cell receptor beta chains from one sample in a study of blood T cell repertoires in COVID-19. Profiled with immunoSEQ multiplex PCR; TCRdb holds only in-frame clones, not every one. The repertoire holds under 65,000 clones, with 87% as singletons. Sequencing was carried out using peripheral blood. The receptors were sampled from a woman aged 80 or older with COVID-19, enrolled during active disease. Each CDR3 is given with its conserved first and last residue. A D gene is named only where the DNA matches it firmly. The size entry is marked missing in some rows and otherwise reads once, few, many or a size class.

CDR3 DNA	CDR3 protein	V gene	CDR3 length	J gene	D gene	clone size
TGTGCCAGCAGCTTGGGGGAACAGGGGTACAATGAGCAGTTCTTC	CASSLGEQGYNEQFF	TRBV7-9	15	TRBJ2-1	TRBD1	NA
TGTGCCAGCAGCCACGATTGGGCGGGGGCCAACGTCCTGACTTTC	CASSHDWAGANVLTF	TRBV14	15	TRBJ2-6	NA	NA
TGTGCCAGCTCACCGTGGGGAGAGGGCAAAAACATTCAGTACTTC	CASSPWGEGKNIQYF	TRBV18	15	TRBJ2-4	NA	NA
TGTGCCAGCAGCCCGACCCCCGGGACTACCACAGATACGCAGTATTTT	CASSPTPGTTTDTQYF	TRBV9	16	TRBJ2-3	TRBD2	NA
TGTGCCAGCAGTGTGACAGGGAGCAACAATGAGCAGTTCTTC	CASSVTGSNNEQFF	TRBV27	14	TRBJ2-1	TRBD1	NA
TGCGCCAGCAGCCAATCGGGACAGCCCAATCAGCCCCAGCATTTT	CASSQSGQPNQPQHF	TRBV4-1	15	TRBJ1-5	TRBD1	NA
TGTGCCAGCACTCTTTGGAACAGTTACAATGAGCAGTTCTTC	CASTLWNSYNEQFF	TRBV5-6	14	TRBJ2-1	NA	NA
TGTGCCATCAGTCCGACAGGGATCGGAAACACCATATATTTT	CAISPTGIGNTIYF	TRBV10-3	14	TRBJ1-3	TRBD1	NA
TGTGCCAGCTCATCAAAGATCCCGGGACAGGGGGCCGATGAGCAGTTCTTC	CASSSKIPGQGADEQFF	TRBV18	17	TRBJ2-1	TRBD1	NA
TGTGCCAGCAGGACTCGGGTCAACCCTTACAATGAGCAGTTCTTC	CASRTRVNPYNEQFF	TRBV5-8	15	TRBJ2-1	NA	NA
TGTGCCAGCAGCCGTGACAGGGGCTCTGGAAACACCATATATTTT	CASSRDRGSGNTIYF	TRBV7-2	15	TRBJ1-3	TRBD1	NA
TGTGCCAGCAGCGTAGAAACAACACCCAGGGGAGCTTTCTTT	CASSVETTPRGAFF	TRBV9	14	TRBJ1-1	NA	NA
TGTGCCAGCAGCCAAGAGGGGCCCAAAGTAGAGCAGTTCTTC	CASSQEGPKVEQFF	TRBV4-2	14	TRBJ2-1	NA	NA
TGTGCCAGCAGCCAGTCGGGGGGGCCGACAGATACGCAGTATTTT	CASSQSGGPTDTQYF	TRBV3-1/TRBV3-2	15	TRBJ2-3	TRBD2	NA
TGTGCCAGCAGCGAGACTAGCGGTAATCGTGCGAACACCGGGGAGCTGTTTTTT	CASSETSGNRANTGELFF	TRBV9	18	TRBJ2-2	TRBD2	NA
TGTGCAAGCACATCTCGGGGTTCACCCCTCCACTTT	CASTSRGSPLHF	TRBV13	12	TRBJ1-6	NA	NA
TGTGCCAGCTCACCACTGTCTCTTTGGGCCGGGAGCCTTTTCGATGGCTACACCTTC	CASSPLSLWAGSLFDGYTF	TRBV18	19	TRBJ1-2	NA	NA
TGTGCCAGCAGCCCGGGGGGACAGGGTTGGTACGAGCAGTACTTC	CASSPGGQGWYEQYF	TRBV7-2	15	TRBJ2-7	TRBD1	NA
TGTGCCAGCAGCCTGGGGACAGGGCACGCCGGGGAGCTGTTTTTT	CASSLGTGHAGELFF	TRBV5-5	15	TRBJ2-2	TRBD1	NA
TGTGCCAGCAGTTACTACTTTCCAGGGAACACTGAAGCTTTCTTT	CASSYYFPGNTEAFF	TRBV6-2/TRBV6-3	15	TRBJ1-1	NA	NA
TGTGCCAGCAGCTTGGAACCGGCAGATACGCAGTATTTT	CASSLEPADTQYF	TRBV5-8	13	TRBJ2-3	NA	NA
TGTGCCAGCAGCTTGGTGGGGAGTGGCTACACCTTC	CASSLVGSGYTF	TRBV5-5	12	TRBJ1-2	NA	NA
TGTGCCAGCAGTGATGGGCAGCTTTATAGCAATCAGCCCCAGCATTTT	CASSDGQLYSNQPQHF	TRBV6-1	16	TRBJ1-5	NA	NA
TGTGCCAGTAGTAAGGGCGGACTAGAGAAAGAGACCCAGTACTTC	CASSKGGLEKETQYF	TRBV19	15	TRBJ2-5	TRBD2	NA
TGTGCCAGCAGTGAAGAAAGAAGGACAGGGAAAAACTATGGCTACACCTTC	CASSEERRTGKNYGYTF	TRBV2	17	TRBJ1-2	TRBD1	NA
TGTGCCAGCAGCGTAGAGGGGTTTGGAAACACCATATATTTT	CASSVEGFGNTIYF	TRBV9	14	TRBJ1-3	NA	once
TGTGCCAGCAGCCAAGAAAGAGGGTCCAGTCTTGAAAAACTGTTTTTT	CASSQERGSSLEKLFF	TRBV4-2	16	TRBJ1-4	NA	NA
TGTGCCAGCAGCAGGACTAGCGGGGGGGCCGGTGAGCAGTTCTTC	CASSRTSGGAGEQFF	TRBV5-4	15	TRBJ2-1	TRBD2	once
TGTGCCAGCAGCCAAGATGACGGGAGTTACACCTTC	CASSQDDGSYTF	TRBV3-1/TRBV3-2	12	TRBJ1-2	NA	once
TGTGCCAGCAGTCCAACAGGACAGAGCAACTATGGCTACACCTTC	CASSPTGQSNYGYTF	TRBV6-4	15	TRBJ1-2	NA	NA
TGTGCCAGCAGCCCGGGAGTGGCAGGGCCGAACACTGAAGCTTTCTTT	CASSPGVAGPNTEAFF	TRBV4-2	16	TRBJ1-1	NA	few
TGTGCCAGTGGGACTACCACTCAAGAGACCCAGTACTTC	CASGTTTQETQYF	TRBV2	13	TRBJ2-5	TRBD2	NA
TGTGCCAGCAGTGCAGGGTTCGAAGAGACCCAGTACTTC	CASSAGFEETQYF	TRBV2	13	TRBJ2-5	NA	NA
TGTGCCAGTAGTAAGACTAGCGGGGGCACCTACGAGCAGTACTTC	CASSKTSGGTYEQYF	TRBV19	15	TRBJ2-7	TRBD2	NA
TGTGCCAGCAGCTTGCTAGGACAGGTGATTAGACAAGAGACCCAGTACTTC	CASSLLGQVIRQETQYF	TRBV5-6	17	TRBJ2-5	TRBD1	NA
TGTGCCAGCAGTTACTCATGGGACTCTAATTCACCCCTCCACTTT	CASSYSWDSNSPLHF	TRBV6-5	15	TRBJ1-6	NA	few
TGCGCCAGCAGCCTGCGTAGCGGGGAAGCAGCCAAAAACATTCAGTACTTC	CASSLRSGEAAKNIQYF	TRBV4-1	17	TRBJ2-4	TRBD2	NA
TGTGCCAGCAGCCCTAAGCCGGACACCGGGGAGCTGTTTTTT	CASSPKPDTGELFF	TRBV7-9	14	TRBJ2-2	NA	NA
TGCGCCAGCAGCCAGGGGACTAGCTACGAGCAGTACTTC	CASSQGTSYEQYF	TRBV4-1	13	TRBJ2-7	TRBD2	NA
TGCGCCAGCAGCCAACGACGGACAGGGGGTTTCTATGGCTACACCTTC	CASSQRRTGGFYGYTF	TRBV4-1	16	TRBJ1-2	TRBD1	NA
TGCAGTGCTACTGCTGAGAACGCTTTCTTT	CSATAENAFF	TRBV20-1	10	TRBJ1-1	NA	NA
TGTGCCAGCAGCCCTGGGGGGATTTACAATGAGCAGTTCTTC	CASSPGGIYNEQFF	TRBV9	14	TRBJ2-1	NA	NA
TGTGCCAGCAGTGACCAGGCTCACACTGAAGCTTTCTTT	CASSDQAHTEAFF	TRBV6-4	13	TRBJ1-1	NA	NA
TGTGCCAGCTCACCGCAACAGAACACTGAAGCTTTCTTT	CASSPQQNTEAFF	TRBV18	13	TRBJ1-1	NA	NA
TGTGCCAGCAGTTTCCGGGTATCTGAGCAGTTCTTC	CASSFRVSEQFF	TRBV12-3/TRBV12-4	12	TRBJ2-1	NA	once
TGTGCCAGCAGCTTAGCGGCGCGGAACTACGAGCAGTACTTC	CASSLAARNYEQYF	TRBV7-8	14	TRBJ2-7	NA	NA
TGTGCCAGCAGTGGGACTAGCGCAAGTTCAGATACGCAGTATTTT	CASSGTSASSDTQYF	TRBV6-4	15	TRBJ2-3	TRBD2	NA
TGTGCCAGCAGTGAAAGGGGACAGGGAGGATATGCTTTCTTT	CASSERGQGGYAFF	TRBV25-1	14	TRBJ1-1	TRBD1	NA
TGTGCCAGCAGCCTGCAGGGGGCCCCCACAGATACGCAGTATTTT	CASSLQGAPTDTQYF	TRBV7-4	15	TRBJ2-3	TRBD1	NA
TGTGCCAGTAGATCGGGGGGCACTTATAGCAATCAGCCCCAGCATTTT	CASRSGGTYSNQPQHF	TRBV19	16	TRBJ1-5	NA	NA
TGTGCCAGCAGCCAAGTAGGGGACAGTTCCCTAACGAGGGATACGCAGTATTTT	CASSQVGDSSLTRDTQYF	TRBV4-2	18	TRBJ2-3	TRBD1	once
TGTGCCAGCAGTCTGGACAGCCGCTCCTACAATGAGCAGTTCTTC	CASSLDSRSYNEQFF	TRBV27	15	TRBJ2-1	NA	NA
TGTGCCAGCTCCGAGGCGGCCAGAAACAATCAGCCCCAGCATTTT	CASSEAARNNQPQHF	TRBV19	15	TRBJ1-5	NA	NA
TGTGCCATCAGATCCCCAGGGGGGCGAGATACGCAGTATTTT	CAIRSPGGRDTQYF	TRBV10-3	14	TRBJ2-3	NA	NA
TGTGCCAGCTCACCGATACACTCTGGAAACACCATATATTTT	CASSPIHSGNTIYF	TRBV2	14	TRBJ1-3	NA	NA
TGTGCCAGCAGCCAAGACTTACTTAACACCGGGGAGCTGTTTTTT	CASSQDLLNTGELFF	TRBV3-1/TRBV3-2	15	TRBJ2-2	NA	NA
TGTGCCAGCCCAAGACAGGGCATTCGGGGGGATACGCAGTATTTT	CASPRQGIRGDTQYF	TRBV18	15	TRBJ2-3	NA	NA
TGTGCCAGCAGTTTATTCCACTCCTACGAGCAGTACTTC	CASSLFHSYEQYF	TRBV27	13	TRBJ2-7	NA	NA
TGTGCCAGTACAGGGGAGAGCTATGGCTACACCTTC	CASTGESYGYTF	TRBV2	12	TRBJ1-2	TRBD1	NA